This T cell receptor beta chain was identified in a study of cytomegalovirus exposure and HLA in healthy donors. Vbeta (60) and Jbeta (13) primers were used in the PCR. Only in-frame clones appear in the TCRdb table, and some are missing; sequencing was by immunoSEQ multiplex PCR. This sample has approximately 140,000 clones, with around 82% found just once. Study-level results: An analysis that was carried out later associated 16,000 or so TCR beta sequences with HLA alleles at 0.05 false discovery rate.

The CDR3 spans 11 residues. The germline CDR1 and CDR2 sequences are SGHDT and YYEEEE. Donors consisted of healthy bone marrow donors. Only a few counts were recorded for this clone. Its antigen is undetermined. Mismatch with germline at one junction end may stem from a read error. The sample taken for sequencing was PBMCs. This chain joins TRBV5-6 and TRBJ1-1; D gene uncertain. The origin of this receptor is a man younger than 35 in good health and CMV-seropositive. CDR3 in amino acids: CASSLGLEAFF. In DNA form, the CDR3 reads TGTGCCAGCAGTTTGGGTCTGGAAGCTTTCTTT. The full variable domain, rest sourced from reference TRBV5-6 and TRBJ1-1, is DAGVTQSPTHLIKTRGQQVTLRCSPKSGHDTVSWYQQALGQGPQFIFQYYEEEERQRGNFPDRFSGHQFPNYSSELNVNALLLGDSALYLCASSLGLEAFFGQGTRLTVV.